Each of the 19 T cell receptor beta chains below was sequenced from the same sample in a study of control samples from healthy donors and cancer patients. The data were produced by immunoSEQ multiplex PCR, yet TCRdb's version contains in-frame clones alone and is incomplete. The profile shows roughly 6,000 clones, 84% of them singletons. Sequenced sample: formalin-fixed, paraffin-embedded tissue. These receptors originate from a female donor with lung cancer.

The chain is built from TRBV12-3 or TRBV12-4 and TRBJ2-7; D ambiguous. Trimming took off 3 bases at V and 5 bases at J, with 11 bases between the two ends. The CDR3 has 13 residues. The CDR3 region is CASSFWLANEQYF. The CDR3 DNA follows: TGTGCCAGCAGTTTTTGGCTGGCTAACGAGCAGTACTTC.

V gene TRBV11-1 combines with J gene TRBJ2-5; no reliable D call. The CDR3 sequence is 14 residues long. Germline assignment: CDR1 SGHAT and CDR2 FQDESV (reference sequence). Between the trimmed V and J ends, which lost 5 bases and 1 base, there was a span of 11 bases. Written as DNA, the CDR3 is TGTGCCAGCAGCCCCGACTGGATCCAAGAGACCCAGTACTTC. Protein product: CASSPDWIQETQYF.

The chain joins TRBV12-3 or TRBV12-4 to TRBJ2-2; D unresolved. V lost 4 bases to trimming and J lost 5 bases, with 8 bases between them. The length of the CDR3 is 13 residues. CDR3 bases: TGTGCCAGCAGTTCCTATTGGACCGGGGAGCTGTTTTTT. This translates into CASSSYWTGELFF.

The chain employs TRBV27 and TRBJ2-2, with TRBD1 as a possible D gene (5 bases). CDR1 and CDR2 (germline): MNHEY, SMNVEV (reference sequence). V lost 2 bases and J 2 bases, leaving 9 bases between the germline ends. CDR3 length: 15 amino acids. The CDR3 is CASSLIWGNTGELFF. DNA for the CDR3: TGTGCCAGCAGTTTAATATGGGGCAACACCGGGGAGCTGTTTTTT.

This rearrangement joins TRBV28 to TRBJ2-7; D unresolved. The CDR3 covers 12 residues. V was shortened by 3 bases and J by 3 bases, with 6 bases between the two germline ends. Germline values: CDR1 MDHEN, CDR2 SYDVKM. The CDR3 DNA reads TGTGCCAGCAGTTTTCGCGGCTACGAGCAGTACTTC. Its translation: CASSFRGYEQYF.

This chain links TRBV5-1 with TRBJ2-7, with D possibly TRBD2 on 5 matching bases. This CDR3 spans 12 amino acids. Per the germline V gene, CDR1 is SGHRS and CDR2 is YFSETQ. Deletions cut 3 bases from V and 5 bases from J, with 9 bases between. CDR3 in DNA: TGCGCCAGCAGCTCCCTCGGGAACGAGCAGTACTTC. Protein: CASSSLGNEQYF.

The chain combines TRBV11-3 with TRBJ2-1; possible D gene TRBD1, 6 bases. Germline V gene data show CDR1 as SGHNT and CDR2 as YENEEA. This CDR3 is 16 amino acids long. V lost 5 bases, J lost 4 bases, and 18 bases lay in between. CDR3 bases: TGTGCCAGCAGCAGCCCTTACAGGGTGGGTTACAATGAGCAGTTCTTC. Its protein is CASSSPYRVGYNEQFF. Full variable domain (outside the CDR3, taken from reference TRBV11-3 and TRBJ2-1): EAGVVQSPRYKIIEKKQPVAFWCNPISGHNTLYWYLQNLGQGPELLIRYENEEAVDDSQLPKDRFSAERLKGVDSTLKIQPAELGDSAVYLCASSSPYRVGYNEQFFGPGTRLTVL.

The chain combines TRBV6-2 or TRBV6-3 with TRBJ1-1; no firm D call. The CDR3 length is 14 residues. Between the trimmed V and J ends, which lost 5 bases and 2 bases, there was a span of 12 bases. The germline V gene has CDR1 MNHEY and CDR2 SVGEGT. CDR3 DNA sequence: TGTGCCAGCAGTCGACAACTTGTCAACACTGAAGCTTTCTTT. This codes for CASSRQLVNTEAFF.

This chain connects TRBV5-5 to TRBJ2-3; D is unclear. From germline, CDR1 is SGHKS and CDR2 YYEKEE (reference sequence). The length of the CDR3 is 14 residues. With 4 bases removed from V and 6 bases from J, the gap between germline ends came to 15 bases. The DNA of the CDR3 is TGTGCCAGCAGCCTCCCCGGGTTCAGGGATACGCAGTATTTT. Amino acid sequence: CASSLPGFRDTQYF. Complete variable domain (other parts from reference TRBV5-5 and TRBJ2-3): DAGVTQSPTHLIKTRGQQVTLRCSPISGHKSVSWYQQVLGQGPQFIFQYYEKEERGRGNFPDRFSARQFPNYSSELNVNALLLGDSALYLCASSLPGFRDTQYFGPGTRLTVL.

The genes are TRBV6-5 and TRBJ2-1, with unresolved D. This CDR3 has 12 residues. CDR1 and CDR2 from the germline V gene are MNHEY and SVGAGI. Trimming left V 4 bases short and J 7 bases short, with 8 bases between. CDR3 residues: CASSSRANEQFF. The DNA for the CDR3 is TGTGCCAGCAGTTCTCGAGCAAATGAGCAGTTCTTC.

The chain carries TRBV2 and TRBJ1-6; a weak D match, TRBD1 (5 bases). CDR1 is SNHLY and CDR2 is FYNNEI in the germline V gene. CDR3 length equals 13 residues. V gave up 9 bases and J gave up 10 bases, with 16 bases separating them. CDR3 nucleotides: TGTGCCAGTAAAAAGGGGCTAGCGTCACCCCTCCACTTT. Encoded protein: CASKKGLASPLHF.

The chain joins TRBV11-3 to TRBJ2-5, with D hard to call. The CDR3 runs to 14 residues. V lost 5 bases and J lost 5, with 15 bases in between. The germline V gene has CDR1 SGHNT and CDR2 YENEEA. This chain's CDR3 is CASSRVRGAETQYF. The DNA of the CDR3 is TGTGCCAGCAGCCGGGTTCGCGGTGCGGAGACCCAGTACTTC.

The J gene is TRBJ2-1, the V gene TRBV10-3, with TRBD2 matching 7 bases. V trimming: 2 bases; J trimming: 2 bases; junction bases outside the gene matches: 0. The CDR3 covers 14 residues. Per germline, CDR1 ENHRY and CDR2 SYGVKD. Here the CDR3 reads CAISEGLAYNEQFF. The CDR3, as DNA: TGTGCCATCAGTGAGGGACTAGCCTACAATGAGCAGTTCTTC.

The chain is built from TRBV5-1 and TRBJ2-5; no firm D call. V was clipped by 0 bases and J by 2 bases, with 8 bases between them. The CDR3 has 14 residues. Germline CDR1 and CDR2: SGHRS and YFSETQ. CDR3 nucleotide sequence: TGCGCCAGCAGCTTGGACGCAGTACAAGAGACCCAGTACTTC. It translates to CASSLDAVQETQYF.

J is TRBJ2-7 and V is TRBV14, with a weak D call TRBD1 (5 bases). The germline V gene has CDR1 SGHDN and CDR2 FVKESK. The V and J ends lost 5 bases and 7 bases respectively, with 18 bases between them. The CDR3 covers 14 residues. Here the CDR3 reads CASSVSQGTGEQYF. The CDR3 coding sequence is TGTGCCAGCAGCGTTTCGCAGGGCACTGGAGAGCAGTACTTC.

This sequence joins TRBV2 and TRBJ2-3, with no clear D. The CDR3 contains 14 residues. V was shortened by 1 base and J by 3 bases, with 8 bases between the two germline ends. Germline assignment: CDR1 SNHLY and CDR2 FYNNEI. Written as DNA, the CDR3 is TGTGCCAGCAGTGAAGGGACCACGACAGATACGCAGTATTTT. It specifies CASSEGTTTDTQYF.

J is TRBJ2-5 and V is TRBV6-4; D may be TRBD2 (5 bases). V gave up 7 bases and J gave up 5 bases, with 14 bases separating them. Germline assignment: CDR1 MRHNA and CDR2 SNTAGT. The CDR3 sequence is 13 residues long. The CDR3 loop reads CASNGARGETQYF. The CDR3 DNA follows: TGTGCCAGCAATGGAGCAAGAGGGGAGACCCAGTACTTC.

The sample holds one count of this clone. This CDR3 reads CASSEGPSGMTYEQYF. CDR3 sequence (DNA): TGTGCCAGCAGTGAGGGGCCTAGCGGGATGACCTACGAGCAGTACTTC. This sequence joins TRBV6-1 and TRBJ2-7; 9 bases line up with TRBD2. Germline CDR1 MNHNS, CDR2 SASEGT. V lost 3 bases and J lost 2; bases outside the gene matches: 8. The CDR3 is 16 amino acids.

This rearrangement joins TRBV4-2 to TRBJ2-3; D call uncertain. This CDR3 spans 14 amino acids. Trimming pared 1 base from V and 2 bases from J, leaving 7 bases between. The germline V gene has CDR1 LGHNA and CDR2 YNFKEQ. The CDR3: CASSQAPNTDTQYF. The CDR3 nucleotides read TGTGCCAGCAGCCAAGCGCCCAACACAGATACGCAGTATTTT.